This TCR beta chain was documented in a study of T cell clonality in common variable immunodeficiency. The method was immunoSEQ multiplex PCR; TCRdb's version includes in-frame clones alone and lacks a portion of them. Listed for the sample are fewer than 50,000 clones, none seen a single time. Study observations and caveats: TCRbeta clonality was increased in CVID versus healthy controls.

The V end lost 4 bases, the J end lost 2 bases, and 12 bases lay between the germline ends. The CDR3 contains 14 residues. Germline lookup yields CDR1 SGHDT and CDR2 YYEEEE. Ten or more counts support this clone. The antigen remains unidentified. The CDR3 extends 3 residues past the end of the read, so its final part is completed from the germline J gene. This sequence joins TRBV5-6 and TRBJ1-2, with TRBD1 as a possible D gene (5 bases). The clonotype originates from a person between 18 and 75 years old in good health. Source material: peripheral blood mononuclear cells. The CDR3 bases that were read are TGTGCCAGCAGCCGTGACAGCGAGAACTATGGC. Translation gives CASSRDSENYG. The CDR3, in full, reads CASSRDSENYGYTF.